This is a list of T cell receptor beta chains from one sample in a study of OX40 agonist ivuxolimab in advanced cancers. The method was immunoSEQ multiplex PCR; TCRdb's version includes in-frame clones alone and lacks a portion of them. The table records approximately 90,000 clones, around 85% of them present only once. This material consisted of CD4+ or CD8+ T cells sorted from blood, taken in a trial of the OX40 agonist ivuxolimab. Receptor source: an adult with an advanced solid tumor such as melanoma, head and neck, liver or kidney cancer. Each CDR3 is given with its conserved first and last residue. The D gene is left open where the match is weak. Part of the rows lack a size; the others show once, few, many or a class for expanded clones.

D gene	V gene	clone size	J gene	CDR3 protein	CDR3 DNA
.	TRBV28	.	TRBJ1-2	CASSLSERRPHGYTF	TGTGCCAGCAGTTTATCCGAACGCCGGCCACATGGCTACACCTTC
TRBD2	TRBV6-1	.	TRBJ2-3	CASSDRTSGRDTQYF	TGTGCCAGCAGCGATCGGACTAGCGGGAGGGATACGCAGTATTTT
TRBD1	TRBV9	.	TRBJ2-5	CASSVERDRGETQYF	TGTGCCAGCAGCGTAGAGAGGGACAGGGGGGAGACCCAGTACTTC
.	TRBV9	.	TRBJ1-3	CASSVGVSGNTIYF	TGTGCCAGCAGCGTAGGAGTTTCTGGAAACACCATATATTTT
TRBD1	TRBV5-8	.	TRBJ1-1	CASSFTDRATEAFF	TGTGCCAGCAGCTTTACGGACAGGGCCACTGAAGCTTTCTTT
.	TRBV7-7	.	TRBJ2-5	CASSLGSGQTQYF	TGTGCTAGCAGCTTAGGTTCAGGTCAGACCCAGTACTTC
TRBD2	TRBV27	.	TRBJ2-3	CASSTRRTSRTDTQYF	TGTGCCAGCAGTACGAGACGGACTAGCCGCACAGATACGCAGTATTTT
.	TRBV7-2	.	TRBJ1-4	CASALRTSNEKLFF	TGTGCCAGCGCCCTCCGGACTTCTAATGAAAAACTGTTTTTT
TRBD1	TRBV10-3	.	TRBJ1-3	CAIRGRGQGGTGNTIYF	TGTGCCATCAGAGGCCGGGGACAGGGAGGTACAGGAAACACCATATATTTT
TRBD1	TRBV6-4	.	TRBJ1-2	CASRPTGEIGYGYTF	TGTGCCAGCAGGCCCACAGGGGAGATTGGCTATGGCTACACCTTC
.	TRBV6-5	.	TRBJ1-1	CASSYRQSTEAFF	TGTGCCAGCAGTTATCGACAGAGTACTGAAGCTTTCTTT
.	TRBV7-3	once	TRBJ1-2	CASSSLPTGINTF	TGTGCCAGCAGCTCCTTACCAACAGGGATCAACACCTTC
.	TRBV27	.	TRBJ2-5	CASSPPGVRETQYF	TGTGCCAGCAGTCCCCCAGGGGTAAGAGAGACCCAGTACTTC
TRBD1	TRBV13	.	TRBJ1-4	CASSLRGQGNEKLFF	TGTGCCAGCAGCTTGAGGGGACAGGGGAATGAAAAACTGTTTTTT
.	TRBV19	.	TRBJ2-5	CASSYRADRYQETQYF	TGTGCCAGTAGTTACAGGGCGGATAGGTACCAAGAGACCCAGTACTTC
.	TRBV5-4	.	TRBJ1-3	CASSLEVGSGNTIYF	TGTGCCAGCAGCTTGGAAGTGGGATCTGGAAACACCATATATTTT
.	TRBV27	.	TRBJ2-2	CASIRRNTGELFF	TGTGCCAGCATTAGAAGGAACACCGGGGAGCTGTTTTTT
.	TRBV6-5	.	TRBJ1-6	CASSYSTQGGSPLHF	TGTGCCAGCAGTTACTCGACCCAGGGTGGTTCACCCCTCCACTTT